This TCR beta chain was recorded in a study of blood T cell repertoires in COVID-19. Study summary: The origin of the acute and convalescent COVID-19 samples was the United States, Italy and Spain. PBMCs, B-cell-depleted T cells, or T cells provided the cDNA or gDNA that made up the material.

As handled by the study authors: Reference gene primer amplification gave estimated nucleated cell counts. The assay was immunoSEQ multiplex PCR, and TCRdb's table has in-frame clones only and misses some. V and J calls and clone size are copied from that table; D and trimming were computed from the DNA. The sample records about 150,000 clones, 65% to 90% being singletons. This CDR3 is built from 16 residues. Germline V lookup: CDR1 SGHRS, CDR2 YFSETQ. The V and J ends lost 4 bases and 0 bases respectively, with 15 bases between them. Input material: peripheral blood. The receptor was isolated from a woman aged 45-65 years in a cohort sampled during active or convalescent COVID-19. V is TRBV5-1 and J is TRBJ2-3; no definite D call. The CDR3 protein is CASSLNSRTSTDTQYF. In DNA, the CDR3 is TGCGCCAGCAGCCTAAACTCGCGAACTAGCACAGATACGCAGTATTTT.